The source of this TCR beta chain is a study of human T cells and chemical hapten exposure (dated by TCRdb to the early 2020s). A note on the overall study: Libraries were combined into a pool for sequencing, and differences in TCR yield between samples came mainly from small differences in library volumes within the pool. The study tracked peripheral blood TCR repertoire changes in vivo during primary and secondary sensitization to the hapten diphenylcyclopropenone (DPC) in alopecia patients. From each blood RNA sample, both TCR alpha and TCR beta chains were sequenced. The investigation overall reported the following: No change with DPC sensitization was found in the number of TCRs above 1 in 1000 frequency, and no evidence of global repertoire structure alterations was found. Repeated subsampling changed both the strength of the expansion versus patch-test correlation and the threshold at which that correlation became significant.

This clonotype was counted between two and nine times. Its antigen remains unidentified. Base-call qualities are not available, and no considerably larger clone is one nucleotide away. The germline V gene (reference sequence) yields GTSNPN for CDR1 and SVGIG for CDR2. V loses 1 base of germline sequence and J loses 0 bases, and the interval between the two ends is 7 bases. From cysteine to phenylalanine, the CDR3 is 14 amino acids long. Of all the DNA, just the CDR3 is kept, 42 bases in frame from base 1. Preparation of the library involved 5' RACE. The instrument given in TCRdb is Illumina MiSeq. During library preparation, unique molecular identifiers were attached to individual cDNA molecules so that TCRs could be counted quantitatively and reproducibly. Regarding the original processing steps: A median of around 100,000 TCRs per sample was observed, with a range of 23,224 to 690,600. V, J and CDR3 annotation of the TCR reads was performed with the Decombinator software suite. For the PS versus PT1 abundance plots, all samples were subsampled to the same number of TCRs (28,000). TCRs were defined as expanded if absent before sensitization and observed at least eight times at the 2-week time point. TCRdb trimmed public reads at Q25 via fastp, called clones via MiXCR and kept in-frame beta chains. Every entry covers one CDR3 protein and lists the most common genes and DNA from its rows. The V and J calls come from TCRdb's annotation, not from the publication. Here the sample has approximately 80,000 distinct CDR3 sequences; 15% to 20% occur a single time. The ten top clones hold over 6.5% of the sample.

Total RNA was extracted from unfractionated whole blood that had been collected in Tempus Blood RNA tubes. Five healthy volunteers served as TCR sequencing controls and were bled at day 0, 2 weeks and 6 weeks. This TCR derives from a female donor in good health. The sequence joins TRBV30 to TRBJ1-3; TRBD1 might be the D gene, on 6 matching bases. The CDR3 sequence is CAWSETGSGNTIYF. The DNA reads TGTGCCTGGAGTGAGACAGGCTCTGGAAACACCATATATTTT. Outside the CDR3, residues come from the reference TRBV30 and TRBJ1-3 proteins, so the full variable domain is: SQTIHQWPATLVQPVGSPLSLECTVEGTSNPNLYWYRQAAGRGLQLLFYSVGIGQISSEVPQNLSASRPQDRQFILSSKKLLLSDSGFYLCAWSETGSGNTIYFGEGSWLTVV.